The 25 T cell receptor beta chains below were found in one sample sequenced in a study of T cell changes during pregnancy in multiple sclerosis. Profiling relied on immunoSEQ multiplex PCR, and the TCRdb table lists in-frame clones only, not all of them. The sample yields fewer than 50,000 clones, almost 95% seen once. Sequencing used CD4+ T cells from peripheral blood mononuclear cells, obtained in the second trimester of pregnancy. The origin of the receptors is a female donor in good health, enrolled as a control in a pregnancy study.

The rearrangement joins TRBV12-5 to TRBJ2-1, with a possible D match to TRBD2 (5 bases). The ends were cut back, 6 bases at V and 10 bases at J, with 22 bases in the middle. Germline values: CDR1 LGHNT, CDR2 FRNRAP. The CDR3 has 15 amino acids. The CDR3 DNA reads as TGTGCTAGTGGCCCGCTCCCGACCGAGCGGAAAGAGCAGTTCTTC. Translation: CASGPLPTERKEQFF.

This rearrangement joins TRBV7-2 to TRBJ2-7; TRBD2 aligns across 9 bases. After removal of 3 bases from V and 5 bases from J, the junction contained 5 bases not matched to a gene. The CDR3 consists of 14 residues. The germline V gene encodes CDR1 SGHTA and CDR2 FQGNSA. This CDR3 is CASSFALAGHEQYF. CDR3 DNA sequence: TGTGCCAGCAGCTTTGCACTAGCGGGCCACGAGCAGTACTTC.

The rearrangement links TRBV7-2 to TRBJ2-5; 9 nucleotides line up with TRBD1. The V segment lost 5 bases and the J segment 1 base; nucleotides outside the gene matches: 2. Germline CDR1 is SGHTA and CDR2 is FQGNSA. The CDR3 spans 14 residues. The CDR3 protein is CASSRDRAQETQYF. In DNA, the CDR3 is TGTGCCAGCAGCCGGGACAGGGCCCAAGAGACCCAGTACTTC.

The J gene is TRBJ2-5, the V gene TRBV19, with D perhaps TRBD1 (6 bases). From germline, CDR1 is LNHDA and CDR2 SQIVND (reference sequence). Trimming took 6 bases from V and 1 from J, leaving 12 bases between them. The CDR3 is 14 residues long. CDR3 in amino acids: CASRISGVQETQYF. As DNA, the CDR3 is TGTGCCAGTAGGATATCAGGGGTCCAAGAGACCCAGTACTTC.

This chain links TRBV11-2 with TRBJ1-1, with 8 nucleotides matching TRBD1. The V gene end was trimmed by 5 bases and the J gene end by 1 base; junction bases not matched to a gene: 9. The CDR3 is 16 amino acids. The germline V gene encodes CDR1 SGHAT and CDR2 FQNNGV. The DNA of the CDR3 is TGTGCCAGCAGCCCACAGGGGGGGGGCCCGAACACTGAAGCTTTCTTT. As protein: CASSPQGGGPNTEAFF.

This clone was seen a single time. The chain has TRBV5-6 and TRBJ2-7; 7 bases match TRBD1. In germline, CDR1 is SGHDT, CDR2 YYEEEE. J was trimmed by 3 bases and V by 4 bases; bases with no gene match: 10. The CDR3 consists of 15 residues. The DNA of the CDR3 is TGTGCCAGCAGCCCGGACAGGTTGGACATCTACGAGCAGTACTTC. Protein: CASSPDRLDIYEQYF.

The chain employs TRBV2 and TRBJ2-3, with D perhaps TRBD2 (6 bases). The CDR3 has 12 residues. CDR1 SNHLY and CDR2 FYNNEI come from the germline V gene. V shed 11 bases and J shed 6 bases, with 15 bases lying between them. The CDR3 nucleotides read TGTGCCGGCGGAGGAGGGAGGGATACGCAGTATTTT. This codes for CAGGGGRDTQYF.

CDR3 in amino acids: CASSFSGFGFTEAFF. CDR3 in DNA: TGTGCCAGCAGTTTTTCAGGGTTTGGGTTCACTGAAGCTTTCTTT. The V call is TRBV27, the J call TRBJ1-1; weak D call: TRBD1 (5 bases). This CDR3 is 15 amino acids long. V shed 3 bases and J shed 4 bases, with 15 bases lying between them. Germline V gene data show CDR1 as MNHEY and CDR2 as SMNVEV (reference sequence).

V and J are TRBV19 and TRBJ1-2; D is uncertain. Germline V gene data show CDR1 as LNHDA and CDR2 as SQIVND (reference sequence). The CDR3 is made up of 15 amino acids. Trimming removed 7 bases from V and 0 bases from J, with 15 bases in between. The CDR3 DNA is TGTGCCAGTACCCCGGGAGGGCAAGCTAACTATGGCTACACCTTC. It encodes CASTPGGQANYGYTF.

This sequence joins TRBV6-5 and TRBJ1-4, with a possible D match to TRBD1 (5 bases). The germline V and J ends were trimmed by 5 bases and 2 bases, with 9 bases remaining between them. This CDR3 comprises 14 residues. CDR1 and CDR2 (germline): MNHEY, SVGAGI. The CDR3 reads CASSRGMTNEKLFF. CDR3 coding DNA: TGTGCCAGCAGTCGGGGGATGACTAATGAAAAACTGTTTTTT.

The V gene is TRBV12-5, the J gene TRBJ2-5, with 11 bases identical to TRBD1. V lost 3 bases, J lost 5 bases, and 8 bases stayed unmatched. This CDR3 comprises 16 residues. Germline-derived CDR1 and CDR2 are LGHNT and FRNRAP. The CDR3 DNA reads TGTGCTAGTGGTTTCGGGGACAGGGGGGGGCGGGAGACCCAGTACTTC. It translates to CASGFGDRGGRETQYF.

The gene calls are TRBV18 and TRBJ2-2; D remains ambiguous. This CDR3 is built from 15 residues. Germline loops: CDR1 KGHSH, CDR2 LQKENI. V lost 1 base to trimming and J lost 4 bases, with 10 bases between them. The CDR3 reads CASSPRNSGTGELFF. The CDR3 nucleotides are TGTGCCAGCTCACCACGGAACTCGGGCACCGGGGAGCTGTTTTTT.

This chain uses TRBV19 with TRBJ2-1; 7 bases align to TRBD1. The V gene's germline CDR1 is LNHDA and CDR2 SQIVND (reference sequence). The ends lost 4 bases at V and 4 bases at J; junction bases unmatched: 10. The length of the CDR3 is 16 residues. The CDR3 spells CASSTLTGNNYNEQFF. In nucleotides, the CDR3 is TGTGCCAGTAGTACCTTGACAGGGAATAATTACAATGAGCAGTTCTTC. Full variable domain (outside the CDR3, taken from reference TRBV19 and TRBJ2-1): DGGITQSPKYLFRKEGQNVTLSCEQNLNHDAMYWYRQDPGQGLRLIYYSQIVNDFQKGDIAEGYSVSREKKESFPLTVTSAQKNPTAFYLCASSTLTGNNYNEQFFGPGTRLTVL.

In nucleotides, the CDR3 is TGTGCCAGCAGCCTGATGGGGCCCAATGAGCAGTTCTTC. Encoded protein: CASSLMGPNEQFF. The genes are TRBV5-4 and TRBJ2-1; tentatively, D is TRBD1 (5 bases). CDR3 size: 13 residues. CDR1 is SGHNT, CDR2 YYREEE, per germline (reference sequence). Between the trimmed V and J ends, which lost 4 bases and 6 bases, there was a span of 11 bases.

The gene calls are TRBV2 and TRBJ2-3, with 16 nucleotides matching TRBD2. CDR1 is SNHLY, CDR2 FYNNEI, per germline. V shed 9 bases, J shed 4 bases, and the junction held 10 bases outside the gene matches. The length of the CDR3 is 17 residues. CDR3 residues: CASIPGLAGGPSDTQYF. The CDR3 nucleotides read TGTGCCAGTATTCCGGGACTAGCGGGGGGGCCGTCAGATACGCAGTATTTT.

This chain joins TRBV4-1 and TRBJ2-5; D uncertain. The CDR3 is made up of 13 amino acids. Germline loops: CDR1 MGHRA, CDR2 YSYEKL. Deletions cut 1 base from V and 0 bases from J, with 3 bases between. The CDR3 loop is CASSQADQETQYF. The CDR3 DNA is TGCGCCAGCAGCCAAGCGGACCAAGAGACCCAGTACTTC.

The V and J genes are TRBV20-1 and TRBJ1-2; 9 nucleotides match TRBD1. This CDR3 spans 11 amino acids. Germline V gene sequence: CDR1 DFQATT, CDR2 SNEGSKA (reference sequence). V shed 6 bases and J 8 bases; nucleotides not matched to a gene: 4. The CDR3 spells CSAGTGLGYTF. The CDR3 DNA reads TGCAGTGCCGGGACAGGGCTCGGCTACACCTTC.

CDR3 DNA sequence: TGTGCCAGCAGCTTAACGGGGGGACCGATTGGCTACACCTTC. Its protein is CASSLTGGPIGYTF. The chain recombines TRBV7-3 with TRBJ1-2, with D perhaps matching TRBD1 (5 bases). V gave up 0 bases and J gave up 7 bases, with 12 bases separating them. The CDR3 runs to 14 residues. The germline gives CDR1 SGHTA, CDR2 FQGTGA.

This chain links TRBV6-5 with TRBJ1-1; TRBD1 matches 8 bases. Trimming cost V 5 bases and J 11 bases; bases outside gene matches: 10. CDR3 length equals 13 residues. Germline V lookup: CDR1 MNHEY, CDR2 SVGAGI. CDR3 in amino acids: CASSEDRESEAFF. CDR3 nucleotides: TGTGCCAGCAGTGAGGACAGGGAATCGGAGGCTTTCTTT.

The CDR3 DNA reads as TGTGCCAGCAGCACAAACCCAGGGAACACCGGGGAGCTGTTTTTT. Translating gives CASSTNPGNTGELFF. This rearrangement joins TRBV7-3 to TRBJ2-2; no clear D. Germline V gene data show CDR1 as SGHTA and CDR2 as FQGTGA. Trimming left V 5 bases short and J 1 base short, with 11 bases between. This CDR3 contains 15 residues.

The chain employs TRBV18 and TRBJ2-2; 7 bases are a match to TRBD1. CDR3 length: 14 residues. V was clipped by 4 bases and J by 4 bases; unmatched bases: 3. Per the germline V gene, CDR1 is KGHSH and CDR2 is LQKENI. The DNA for the CDR3 is TGTGCCAGCTCACAACAGGGGTCCACCGGGGAGCTGTTTTTT. It translates to CASSQQGSTGELFF.

The chain carries TRBV5-8 and TRBJ2-2, with 7 bases identical to TRBD1. The CDR3 loop spans 13 amino acids. The germline gives CDR1 SGHTS, CDR2 YDEGEE. V trimming: 9 bases; J trimming: 6 bases; junction bases outside the gene matches: 8. The CDR3 DNA reads as TGTGCCATCGTGGACAGGCCCCCCGGGGAGCTGTTTTTT. Amino acid sequence: CAIVDRPPGELFF.

The V gene is TRBV30, the J gene TRBJ2-5; 8 nucleotides align to TRBD2. The CDR3 spans 13 residues. CDR1 is GTSNPN and CDR2 is SVGIG in the germline V gene (reference sequence). Germline trimming cut 0 bases from V and 7 bases from J; bases unmatched to any gene: 4. The CDR3 reads CAWSVAGDGTQYF. The CDR3 DNA is TGTGCCTGGAGTGTAGCGGGGGACGGGACCCAGTACTTC.

This clone was observed a single time. The gene calls are TRBV30 and TRBJ2-7, with a possible D match to TRBD2 (5 bases). The CDR3 runs to 12 residues. V gave up 5 bases and J gave up 4 bases, with 12 bases separating them. CDR1 and CDR2 from the germline V gene are GTSNPN and SVGIG (reference sequence). CDR3 protein: CAWSGEVYEQYF. CDR3 sequence (DNA): TGTGCCTGGTCCGGGGAAGTATACGAGCAGTACTTC. The entire variable domain, with the rest obtained from reference TRBV30 and TRBJ2-7, is as follows: SQTIHQWPATLVQPVGSPLSLECTVEGTSNPNLYWYRQAAGRGLQLLFYSVGIGQISSEVPQNLSASRPQDRQFILSSKKLLLSDSGFYLCAWSGEVYEQYFGPGTRLTVT.

The chain employs TRBV15 and TRBJ1-2; no reliable D call. The ends were cut back, 1 base at V and 0 bases at J, with 12 bases in the middle. This CDR3 region has 16 residues. Germline CDR1 and CDR2: LNHNV and YYDKDF (reference sequence). This chain's CDR3 is CATSRGPGPTNYGYTF. The CDR3 bases are TGTGCCACCAGCAGAGGTCCAGGCCCCACTAACTATGGCTACACCTTC.